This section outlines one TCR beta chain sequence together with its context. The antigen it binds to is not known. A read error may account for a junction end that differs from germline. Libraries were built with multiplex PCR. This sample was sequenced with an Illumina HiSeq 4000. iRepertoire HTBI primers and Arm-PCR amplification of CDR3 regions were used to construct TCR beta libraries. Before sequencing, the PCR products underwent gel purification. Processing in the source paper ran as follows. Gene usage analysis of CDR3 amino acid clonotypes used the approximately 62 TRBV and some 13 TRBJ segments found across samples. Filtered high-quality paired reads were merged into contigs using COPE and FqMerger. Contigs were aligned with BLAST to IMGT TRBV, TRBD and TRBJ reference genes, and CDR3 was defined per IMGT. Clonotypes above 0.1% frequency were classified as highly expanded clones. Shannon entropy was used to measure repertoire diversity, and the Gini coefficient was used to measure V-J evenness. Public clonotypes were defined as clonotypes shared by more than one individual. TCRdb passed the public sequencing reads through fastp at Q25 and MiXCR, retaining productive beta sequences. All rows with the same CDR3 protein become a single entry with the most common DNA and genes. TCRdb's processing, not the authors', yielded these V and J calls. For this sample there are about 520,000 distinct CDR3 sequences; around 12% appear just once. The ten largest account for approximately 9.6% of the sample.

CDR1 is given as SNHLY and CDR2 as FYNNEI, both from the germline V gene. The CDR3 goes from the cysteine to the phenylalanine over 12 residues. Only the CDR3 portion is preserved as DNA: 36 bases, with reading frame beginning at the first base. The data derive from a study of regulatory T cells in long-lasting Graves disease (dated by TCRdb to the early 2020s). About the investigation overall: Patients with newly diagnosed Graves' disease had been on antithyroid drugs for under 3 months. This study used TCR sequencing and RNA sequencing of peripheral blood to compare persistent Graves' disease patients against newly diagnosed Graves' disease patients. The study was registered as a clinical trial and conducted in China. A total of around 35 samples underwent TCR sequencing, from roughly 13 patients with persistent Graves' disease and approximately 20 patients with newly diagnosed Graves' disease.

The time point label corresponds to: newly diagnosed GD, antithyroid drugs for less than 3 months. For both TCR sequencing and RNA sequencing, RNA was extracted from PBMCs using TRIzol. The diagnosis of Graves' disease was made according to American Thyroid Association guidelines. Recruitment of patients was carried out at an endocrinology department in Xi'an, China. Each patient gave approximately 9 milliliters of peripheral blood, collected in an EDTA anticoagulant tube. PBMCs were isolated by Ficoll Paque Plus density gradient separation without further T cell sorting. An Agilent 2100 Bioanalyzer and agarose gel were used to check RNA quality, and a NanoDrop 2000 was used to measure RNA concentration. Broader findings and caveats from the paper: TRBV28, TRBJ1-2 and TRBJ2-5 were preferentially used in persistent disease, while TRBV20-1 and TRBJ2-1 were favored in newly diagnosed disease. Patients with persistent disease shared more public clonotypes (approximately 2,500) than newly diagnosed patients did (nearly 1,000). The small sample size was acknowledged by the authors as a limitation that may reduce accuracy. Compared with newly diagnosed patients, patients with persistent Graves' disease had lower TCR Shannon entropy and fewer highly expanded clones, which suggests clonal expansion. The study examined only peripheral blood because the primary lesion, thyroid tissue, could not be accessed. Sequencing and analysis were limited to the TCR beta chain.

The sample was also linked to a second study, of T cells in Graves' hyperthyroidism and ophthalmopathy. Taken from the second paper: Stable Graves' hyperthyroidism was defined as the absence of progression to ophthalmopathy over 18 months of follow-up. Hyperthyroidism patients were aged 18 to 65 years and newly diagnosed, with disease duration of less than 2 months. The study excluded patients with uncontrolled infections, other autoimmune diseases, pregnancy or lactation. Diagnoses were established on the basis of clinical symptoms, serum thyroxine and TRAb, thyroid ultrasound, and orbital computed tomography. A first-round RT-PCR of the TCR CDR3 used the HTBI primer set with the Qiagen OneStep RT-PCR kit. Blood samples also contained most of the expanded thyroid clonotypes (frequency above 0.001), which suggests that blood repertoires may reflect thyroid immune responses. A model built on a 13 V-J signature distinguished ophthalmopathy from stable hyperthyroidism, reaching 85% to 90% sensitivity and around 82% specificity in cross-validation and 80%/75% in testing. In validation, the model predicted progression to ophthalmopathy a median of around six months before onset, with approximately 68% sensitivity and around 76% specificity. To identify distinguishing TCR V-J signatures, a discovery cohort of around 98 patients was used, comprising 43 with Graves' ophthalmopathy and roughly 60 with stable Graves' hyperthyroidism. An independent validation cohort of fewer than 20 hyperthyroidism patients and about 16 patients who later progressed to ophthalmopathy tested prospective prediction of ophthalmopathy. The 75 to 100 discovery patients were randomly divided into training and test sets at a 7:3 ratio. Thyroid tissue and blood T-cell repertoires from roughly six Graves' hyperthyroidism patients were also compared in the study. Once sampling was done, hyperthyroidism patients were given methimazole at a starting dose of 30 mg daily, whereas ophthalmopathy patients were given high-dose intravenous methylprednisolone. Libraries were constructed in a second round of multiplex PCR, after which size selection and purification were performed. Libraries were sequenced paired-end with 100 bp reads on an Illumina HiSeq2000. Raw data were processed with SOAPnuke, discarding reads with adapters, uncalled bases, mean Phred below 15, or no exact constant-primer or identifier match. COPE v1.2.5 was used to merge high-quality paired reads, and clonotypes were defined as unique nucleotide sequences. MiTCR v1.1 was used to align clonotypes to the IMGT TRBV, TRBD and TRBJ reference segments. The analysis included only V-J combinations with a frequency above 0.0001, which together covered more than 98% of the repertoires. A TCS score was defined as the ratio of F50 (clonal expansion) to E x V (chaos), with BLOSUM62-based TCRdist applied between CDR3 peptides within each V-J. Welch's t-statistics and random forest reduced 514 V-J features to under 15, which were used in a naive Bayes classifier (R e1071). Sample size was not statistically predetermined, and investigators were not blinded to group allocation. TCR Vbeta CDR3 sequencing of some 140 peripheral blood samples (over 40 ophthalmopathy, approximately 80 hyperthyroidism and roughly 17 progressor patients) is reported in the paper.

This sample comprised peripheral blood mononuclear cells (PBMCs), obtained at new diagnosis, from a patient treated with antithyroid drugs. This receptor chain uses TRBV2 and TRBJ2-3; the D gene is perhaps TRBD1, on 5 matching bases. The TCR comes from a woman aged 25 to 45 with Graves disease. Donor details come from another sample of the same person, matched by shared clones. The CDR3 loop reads CASSPQTDTRYF. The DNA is TGTGCCAGCAGTCCACAGACAGATACGCGGTATTTT.